This T cell receptor beta chain appears in the sequencing data of a study of spatial heterogeneity in lung cancer. Overall study context: Sequencing of follow-up PBMC samples took place when they were available, at a median of approximately 2 years after resection.

This clonotype was observed at least ten times. Stated time point: blood at routine non-recurrence follow-up after resection. Whole RNA obtained from tumor, nontumor lung or frozen PBMC underwent sequencing without sorting. TCRdb re-called the 5' RACE reads through MiXCR, storing one row per CDR3 protein. This table holds around 47,000 distinct CDR3 sequences, roughly 7.4% found once. The CDR3 is 14 residues long. Germline values: CDR1 ENHRY, CDR2 SYGVKD. Deletions cut 2 bases from V and 5 bases from J, with 7 bases between. The rearrangement uses TRBV10-3 and TRBJ1-6; D is undetermined. The TCR originated in a female donor with early-stage non-small cell lung cancer. Here the sequenced sample was PBMCs, taken at follow-up. The CDR3 region is CAISERQDNSPLHF. The CDR3 DNA reads as TGTGCCATCAGTGAGCGGCAGGATAATTCACCCCTCCACTTT.